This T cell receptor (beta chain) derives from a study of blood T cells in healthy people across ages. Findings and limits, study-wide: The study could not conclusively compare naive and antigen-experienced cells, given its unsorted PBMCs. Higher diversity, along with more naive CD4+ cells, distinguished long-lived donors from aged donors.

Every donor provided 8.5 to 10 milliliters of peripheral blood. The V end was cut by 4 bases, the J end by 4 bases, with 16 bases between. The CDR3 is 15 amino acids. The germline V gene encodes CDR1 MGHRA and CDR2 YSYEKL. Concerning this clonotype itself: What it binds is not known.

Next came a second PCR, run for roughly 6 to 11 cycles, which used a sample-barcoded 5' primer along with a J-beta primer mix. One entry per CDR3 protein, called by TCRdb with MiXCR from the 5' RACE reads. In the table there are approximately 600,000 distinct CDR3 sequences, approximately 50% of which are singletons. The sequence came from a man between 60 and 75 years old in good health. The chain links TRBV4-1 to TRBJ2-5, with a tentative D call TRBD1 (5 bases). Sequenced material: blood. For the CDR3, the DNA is TGCGCCAGCAGCCCTGGTCCAGGGCAGGGAGAGACCCAGTACTTC. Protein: CASSPGPGQGETQYF.